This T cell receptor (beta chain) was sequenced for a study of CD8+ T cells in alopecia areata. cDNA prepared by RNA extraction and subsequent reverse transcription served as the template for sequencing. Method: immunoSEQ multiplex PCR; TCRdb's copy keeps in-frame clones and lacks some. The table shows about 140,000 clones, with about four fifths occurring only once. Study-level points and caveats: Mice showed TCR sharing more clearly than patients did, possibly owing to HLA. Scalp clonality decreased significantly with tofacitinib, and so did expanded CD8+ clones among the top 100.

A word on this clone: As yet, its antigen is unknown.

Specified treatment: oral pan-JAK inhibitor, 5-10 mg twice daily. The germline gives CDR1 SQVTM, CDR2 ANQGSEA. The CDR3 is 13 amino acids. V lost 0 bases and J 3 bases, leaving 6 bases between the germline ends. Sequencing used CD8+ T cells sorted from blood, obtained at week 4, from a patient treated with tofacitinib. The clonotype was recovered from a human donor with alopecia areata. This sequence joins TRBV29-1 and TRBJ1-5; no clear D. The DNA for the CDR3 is TGCAGCGTTGAAGATGGATACAATCAGCCCCAGCATTTT. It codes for CSVEDGYNQPQHF. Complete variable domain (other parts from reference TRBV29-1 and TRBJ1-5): SAVISQKPSRDICQRGTSLTIQCQVDSQVTMMFWYRQQPGQSLTLIATANQGSEATYESGFVIDKFPISRPNLTFSTLTVSNMSPEDSSIYLCSVEDGYNQPQHFGDGTRLSIL.